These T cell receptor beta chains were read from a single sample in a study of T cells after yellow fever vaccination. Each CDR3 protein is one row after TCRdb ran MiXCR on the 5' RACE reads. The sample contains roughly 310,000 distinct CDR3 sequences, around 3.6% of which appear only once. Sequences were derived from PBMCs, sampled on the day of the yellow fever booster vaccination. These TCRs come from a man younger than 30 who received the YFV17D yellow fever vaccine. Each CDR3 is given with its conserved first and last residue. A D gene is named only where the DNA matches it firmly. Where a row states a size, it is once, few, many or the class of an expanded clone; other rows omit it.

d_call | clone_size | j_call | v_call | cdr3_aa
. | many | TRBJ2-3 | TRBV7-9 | CASSPMGVTDTQYF
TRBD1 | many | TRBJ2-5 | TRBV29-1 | CSATQGAGKTQYF
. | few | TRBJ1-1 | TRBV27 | CASAPHRENTEAFF
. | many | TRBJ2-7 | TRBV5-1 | CASSLEAYLYEQYF
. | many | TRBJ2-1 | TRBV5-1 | CASSREWGYNEQFF
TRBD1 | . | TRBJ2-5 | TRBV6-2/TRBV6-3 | CASGPGTAQETQYF
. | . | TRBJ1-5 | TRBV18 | CASSLEESNQPQHF
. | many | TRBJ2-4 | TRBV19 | CASSDRNGDIQYF
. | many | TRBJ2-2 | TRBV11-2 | CASSPVWETGELFF
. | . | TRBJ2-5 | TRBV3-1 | CASSQVQVLIETQYF